The 30 T cell receptor beta chains below all came from one sample that was sequenced in a study of regulatory T cells in long-lasting Graves disease. The time point here: newly diagnosed GD, antithyroid drugs for less than 3 months. PBMCs provided the RNA from which the TCR library was made. Relying on iRepertoire HTBI primers and Arm-PCR of CDR3 regions, the team built TCR beta libraries. In TCRdb, the multiplex PCR reads were re-called with MiXCR into one record per CDR3 protein. The data hold about 500,000 distinct CDR3 sequences, with more than 10% observed a single time. These records were also assigned to another study, of T cells in Graves' hyperthyroidism and ophthalmopathy.

The sequenced sample was peripheral blood mononuclear cells (PBMCs), obtained at new diagnosis, from a patient treated with antithyroid drugs. The receptors come from a woman in her 30s with Graves disease.

This clonotype was counted only a few times. A read error may account for a junction end that differs from germline. The V call is TRBV11-2, the J call TRBJ1-3, with no clear D. Germline loops: CDR1 SGHAT, CDR2 FQNNGV. There are 14 residues in the CDR3. The CDR3 nucleotides read TGTGCCAGCAGCTTTGGGGTTTCTGGAGACACCATATATTTT. Its protein is CASSFGVSGDTIYF.

The rearrangement links TRBV19 to TRBJ2-1; D ambiguous. The germline CDR1 and CDR2 sequences are LNHDA and SQIVND (reference sequence). The CDR3 totals 17 residues. V was clipped by 1 base and J by 0 bases, with 13 bases between them. In DNA form, the CDR3 reads TGTGCCAGTAGTATAGCCGGTATGGTCTTCTCCTACAATGAGCAGTTCTTC. Its translation is CASSIAGMVFSYNEQFF.

For the CDR3, the DNA is TGTGCCAGCAGCCAGAATCAGGGTTTCGGGGGCACTCGGGCTTTCTTT. Its protein is CASSQNQGFGGTRAFF. This chain joins TRBV4-2 and TRBJ1-1, with D maybe TRBD1 (6 bases). This CDR3 has 16 residues. From germline, CDR1 is LGHNA and CDR2 YNFKEQ. The V end was cut by 3 bases, the J end by 11 bases, with 25 bases between.

The sample holds a few counts of this clonotype. The chain carries TRBV24-1 and TRBJ2-3; TRBD1 is a possible D gene (5 bases). Trimming shortened V by 6 bases and J by 11 bases, and 20 bases separated the two germline ends. CDR1 and CDR2 from the germline V gene are KGHDR and SFDVKD. This CDR3 is built from 14 residues. The CDR3 DNA is TGTGCCACCAGTCCCCTTGTTATAGTGGGGCGGCAGTATTTT. Its protein product is CATSPLVIVGRQYF.

In this sample, this clonotype turned up many times. J is TRBJ2-1 and V is TRBV24-1; 9 nucleotides match TRBD2. V was pared by 8 bases and J by 4 bases, with 26 bases of the junction left unmatched. Germline loops: CDR1 KGHDR, CDR2 SFDVKD. The CDR3 covers 21 residues. The CDR3, as DNA: TGTGCCACCACCAACGGCAGGGGGGAAACCTTAGCGGGAGTGGTATACAATGAGCAGTTCTTC. Translation gives CATTNGRGETLAGVVYNEQFF.

The CDR3: CASGRSGRNNEQFF. As DNA, the CDR3 is TGTGCCAGCGGAAGAAGCGGGAGGAACAATGAGCAGTTCTTC. The chain recombines TRBV2 with TRBJ2-1, with 9 bases identical to TRBD2. Per germline, CDR1 SNHLY and CDR2 FYNNEI. This CDR3 spans 14 amino acids. V shed 8 bases, J shed 5 bases, and the junction held 7 bases outside the gene matches.

This clonotype was detected only a few times. The chain carries TRBV2 and TRBJ2-2; 9 bases map to TRBD2. This CDR3 region has 18 residues. The J segment lost 6 bases and the V segment lost 6 bases, leaving 17 bases of the junction unmatched. Germline V lookup: CDR1 SNHLY, CDR2 FYNNEI. The CDR3 DNA follows: TGTGCCAGCAGGGGGGGACTAGGCGGGGGGGCGGTCGCCGGGGAGCTGTTTTTT. Protein: CASRGGLGGGAVAGELFF.

At least ten counts were recorded for this clonotype. This rearrangement joins TRBV25-1 to TRBJ1-4; TRBD1 is a possible D gene (5 bases). The V end was cut by 8 bases, the J end by 10 bases, with 23 bases between. Germline lookup yields CDR1 MGHDK and CDR2 SYGVNS. The CDR3 consists of 15 residues. Here the CDR3 reads CASSSGGGPSGKLFF. The DNA for the CDR3 is TGTGCCAGCTCCTCCGGGGGGGGACCCTCGGGAAAACTGTTTTTT.

At least ten counts were recorded for this clonotype. V is TRBV27 and J is TRBJ2-7; 10 nucleotides line up with TRBD1. CDR1 and CDR2 (germline): MNHEY, SMNVEV (reference sequence). The V segment lost 3 bases and the J segment 2 bases; nucleotides outside the gene matches: 10. This CDR3 is built from 17 residues. Written as DNA, the CDR3 is TGTGCCAGCAGTTTGACCTCCACCGGGACAGGGGCCTACGAGCAGTACTTC. It is translated as CASSLTSTGTGAYEQYF.

At least ten counts were recorded for this clonotype. The chain recombines TRBV7-8 with TRBJ1-5, with D perhaps matching TRBD1 (5 bases). V gave up 5 bases and J gave up 2 bases, with 13 bases separating them. The germline V gene has CDR1 SGHVS and CDR2 FQNEAQ. This CDR3 is 15 amino acids long. The CDR3 region is CASSRVGGGNQPQHF. The CDR3 DNA reads TGTGCCAGCAGCCGGGTTGGAGGGGGCAATCAGCCCCAGCATTTT.

In its sample, this clonotype was seen many times. V is TRBV28 and J is TRBJ2-1; 7 bases align to TRBD1. V gave up 5 bases and J gave up 6 bases; unmatched junction bases: 10. The germline CDR1 and CDR2 sequences are MDHEN and SYDVKM. This CDR3 is built from 15 residues. The CDR3 loop is CASSIHTGERNEQFF. Written as DNA, the CDR3 is TGTGCCAGCAGTATCCACACAGGGGAACGCAATGAGCAGTTCTTC.

This clonotype was picked up many times. This chain links TRBV2 with TRBJ2-7; 8 nucleotides match TRBD1. This CDR3 spans 14 amino acids. Trimming removed 3 bases from V and 2 bases from J; junction bases left unmatched: 3. CDR1 and CDR2 from the germline V gene are SNHLY and FYNNEI. The CDR3 DNA reads as TGTGCCAGCAGTGATTGGACAGGGACCTACGAGCAGTACTTC. Translating gives CASSDWTGTYEQYF.

This clonotype was counted at least ten times. V and J are TRBV7-8 and TRBJ2-5, with D possibly being TRBD2 (6 bases). Per the germline V gene, CDR1 is SGHVS and CDR2 is FQNEAQ. The V end was cut by 5 bases, the J end by 4 bases, with 11 bases between. The CDR3 loop spans 13 amino acids. CDR3 nucleotide sequence: TGTGCCAGCAGCCCTGTGGGAGGAGAGACCCAGTACTTC. Its protein product is CASSPVGGETQYF.

There are many counts of this clonotype. V usage is TRBV28 and J usage is TRBJ2-1; 9 positions match TRBD2. J gave up 8 bases and V 6 bases, and 11 bases lay outside the gene matches. CDR1 is MDHEN and CDR2 is SYDVKM in the germline V gene. This CDR3 is built from 15 residues. The CDR3 DNA reads TGTGCCAGCAGCCCTTTAGCGGGAGTCAGGGATGAGCAGTTCTTC. Translation: CASSPLAGVRDEQFF.

At least ten counts were recorded for this clonotype. The gene calls are TRBV2 and TRBJ2-5; no clear D. Germline V gene sequence: CDR1 SNHLY, CDR2 FYNNEI. Trimming stripped 6 bases from V and 1 base from J, with 18 bases between. The CDR3 consists of 16 residues. The chain's CDR3 is CASSDGTHNSQETQYF. CDR3 sequence (DNA): TGTGCCAGCAGCGACGGAACGCACAATAGCCAAGAGACCCAGTACTTC. The full variable domain, in which reference TRBV2 and TRBJ2-5 provide the parts outside the CDR3, is EPEVTQTPSHQVTQMGQEVILRCVPISNHLYFYWYRQILGQKVEFLVSFYNNEISEKSEIFDDQFSVERPDGSNFTLKIRSTKLEDSAMYFCASSDGTHNSQETQYFGPGTRLLVL.

This clonotype was seen a few times. The chain combines TRBV6-1 with TRBJ2-5, with 9 nucleotides matching TRBD1. CDR3 length: 15 amino acids. Per germline, CDR1 MNHNS and CDR2 SASEGT. V lost 6 bases, J lost 2 bases, and 7 bases stayed unmatched. CDR3 in amino acids: CASRSQGAGQETQYF. The CDR3 nucleotides are TGTGCCAGCAGATCACAGGGGGCAGGGCAAGAGACCCAGTACTTC.

V usage is TRBV18 and J usage is TRBJ2-5; D not resolved. This CDR3 contains 14 residues. Germline V gene lookup returns CDR1 KGHSH and CDR2 LQKENI. Trimming cost V 2 bases and J 4 bases, with 11 bases left between them. The chain's CDR3 is CASSPTESGETQYF. In DNA, the CDR3 is TGTGCCAGCTCACCAACGGAGTCGGGAGAGACCCAGTACTTC.

This clonotype was detected ten times or more. J is TRBJ2-3 and V is TRBV5-8, with D unclear. Deletions cut 4 bases from V and 0 bases from J, with 15 bases between. CDR1 is SGHTS and CDR2 is YDEGEE in the germline V gene. CDR3 length: 16 residues. Written as DNA, the CDR3 is TGTGCCAGCAGCAAGGCAGCAGGAACGAGCACAGATACGCAGTATTTT. Translating gives CASSKAAGTSTDTQYF.

The chain uses TRBV18 and TRBJ2-1, with D possibly being TRBD2 (5 bases). The J call may be faulty, since TRBJ2-7 better matches the DNA end. Germline V gene lookup returns CDR1 KGHSH and CDR2 LQKENI. The CDR3 spans 14 residues. As DNA, the CDR3 is TGTGCCAGCTCACCAAGCGGCGGGTACAATGAGCAGTACTTC. As protein: CASSPSGGYNEQYF.

V and J are TRBV30 and TRBJ2-1, with 10 bases fitting TRBD2. The CDR3 spans 14 residues. The V and J ends lost 3 bases and 5 bases, in that order; junction bases with no gene match: 4. CDR1 is GTSNPN and CDR2 is SVGIG in the germline V gene (reference sequence). The CDR3 region has the DNA TGTGCCTGGAGGACTAGCGGGCGCCACAATGAGCAGTTCTTC. Translated: CAWRTSGRHNEQFF.

This clonotype was counted ten times or more. The chain links TRBV28 to TRBJ2-5; 12 bases agree with TRBD2. The germline CDR1 and CDR2 sequences are MDHEN and SYDVKM. V gave up 5 bases and J gave up 2 bases; unmatched junction bases: 6. CDR3 length equals 16 residues. DNA for the CDR3: TGTGCCAGCAGTCCGACTAGCGGGAGTCGGCAAGAGACCCAGTACTTC. Translating gives CASSPTSGSRQETQYF.

The chain has TRBV11-2 and TRBJ1-5, with a possible D match to TRBD1 (6 bases). Germline V gene sequence: CDR1 SGHAT, CDR2 FQNNGV. CDR3 length: 22 amino acids. V was cut by 7 bases and J by 6 bases, with 40 bases left in between. CDR3 sequence (DNA): TGTGCCAGCACTACGGGCGTGCGGGCGCCTAACCTTGGAGGGGGTTCCGGTCAGCCCCAGCATTTT. Its protein product is CASTTGVRAPNLGGGSGQPQHF. The variable domain in full, with the rest retrieved from reference TRBV11-2 and TRBJ1-5, is EAGVAQSPRYKIIEKRQSVAFWCNPISGHATLYWYQQILGQGPKLLIQFQNNGVVDDSQLPKDRFSAERLKGVDSTLKIQPAKLEDSAVYLCASTTGVRAPNLGGGSGQPQHFGDGTRLSIL.

This clonotype appeared many times. The chain combines TRBV19 with TRBJ2-7; 9 nucleotides align to TRBD1. CDR1 is LNHDA and CDR2 is SQIVND in the germline V gene (reference sequence). After removal of 7 bases from V and 1 base from J, the junction contained 5 bases not matched to a gene. The CDR3 is 14 amino acids. The CDR3 spells CASTPTGGSYEQYF. The CDR3 DNA is TGTGCCAGTACCCCGACAGGGGGGTCCTACGAGCAGTACTTC.

This clonotype was counted only a few times. The rearrangement links TRBV6-5 to TRBJ1-3; D not resolved. CDR1 is MNHEY, CDR2 SVGAGI, per germline. The CDR3 extends over 13 amino acids. The V and J ends lost 6 bases and 0 bases respectively, with 6 bases between them. Here the CDR3 reads CASSYDSGNTIYF. CDR3 in DNA: TGTGCCAGCAGCTACGACTCTGGAAACACCATATATTTT.

This clonotype has at least ten counts. The chain combines TRBV20-1 with TRBJ1-1; 9 bases are shared with TRBD1. V lost 0 bases and J lost 5; bases outside the gene matches: 7. The CDR3 loop spans 15 amino acids. Germline CDR1 is DFQATT and CDR2 is SNEGSKA (reference sequence). The CDR3 is CSARDGTGFFTEAFF. CDR3 bases: TGCAGTGCTAGAGATGGGACAGGGTTTTTTACTGAAGCTTTCTTT.

V usage is TRBV15 and J usage is TRBJ2-3; D not resolved. From germline, CDR1 is LNHNV and CDR2 YYDKDF (reference sequence). Deletions cut 6 bases from V and 0 bases from J, with 7 bases between. This CDR3 spans 13 amino acids. The CDR3 reads CATRPLSTDTQYF. The CDR3 DNA reads TGTGCCACCAGACCCCTCAGCACAGATACGCAGTATTTT.

The sample holds a few counts of this clonotype. The rearrangement links TRBV19 to TRBJ2-1, with 10 bases lining up with TRBD2. The CDR3 sequence is 14 residues long. After removal of 3 bases from V and 7 bases from J, the junction contained 3 bases not matched to a gene. In germline, CDR1 is LNHDA, CDR2 SQIVND (reference sequence). For the CDR3, the DNA is TGTGCCAGTAGTATCCCTAGCGGGAGAAATGAGCAGTTCTTC. Residues: CASSIPSGRNEQFF.

The table lists this clonotype with a few counts. The chain links TRBV6-5 to TRBJ2-4; D gene unclear. Germline V gene lookup returns CDR1 MNHEY and CDR2 SVGAGI. Trimming removed 3 bases from V and 0 bases from J, with 9 bases in between. This CDR3 is 15 amino acids long. CDR3 coding DNA: TGTGCCAGCAGTTATACTTCGCAAGCCAAAAACATTCAGTACTTC. Translated, it gives CASSYTSQAKNIQYF.

This clonotype was observed at least ten times. V usage is TRBV7-9 and J usage is TRBJ2-2; 9 nucleotides line up with TRBD2. There are 18 residues in the CDR3. V lost 5 bases, J lost 1 base, and 11 bases stayed unmatched. Germline-derived CDR1 and CDR2 are SEHNR and FQNEAQ (reference sequence). Written as DNA, the CDR3 is TGTGCCAGCAGCCCAACCCGGGGACTAGCTGAGAACACCGGGGAGCTGTTTTTT. Translation: CASSPTRGLAENTGELFF.

The rearrangement links TRBV6-2 or TRBV6-3 to TRBJ2-1, with TRBD1 identical over 7 bases. Germline V gene sequence: CDR1 MNHEY, CDR2 SVGEGT. V lost 0 bases to trimming and J lost 0 bases; unmatched junction nucleotides: 2. This CDR3 has 16 amino acids. This CDR3 is CASSYSNRGSYNEQFF. CDR3 nucleotides: TGTGCCAGCAGTTACTCGAACAGGGGCTCCTACAATGAGCAGTTCTTC.